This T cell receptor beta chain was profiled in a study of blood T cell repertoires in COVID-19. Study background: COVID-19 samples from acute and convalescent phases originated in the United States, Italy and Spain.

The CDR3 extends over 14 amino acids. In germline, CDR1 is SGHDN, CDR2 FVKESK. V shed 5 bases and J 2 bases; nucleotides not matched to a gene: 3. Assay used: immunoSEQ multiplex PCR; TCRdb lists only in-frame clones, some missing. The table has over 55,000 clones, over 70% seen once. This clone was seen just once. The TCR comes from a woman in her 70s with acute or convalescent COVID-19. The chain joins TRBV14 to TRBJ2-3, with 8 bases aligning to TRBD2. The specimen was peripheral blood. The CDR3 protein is CASSLGLDTDTQYF. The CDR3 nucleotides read TGTGCCAGCAGCTTGGGACTAGACACAGATACGCAGTATTTT. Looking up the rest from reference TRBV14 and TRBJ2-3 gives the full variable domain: EAGVTQFPSHSVIEKGQTVTLRCDPISGHDNLYWYRRVMGKEIKFLLHFVKESKQDESGMPNNRFLAERTGGTYSTLKVQPAELEDSGVYFCASSLGLDTDTQYFGPGTRLTVL.